The text below deals with one T cell receptor (beta chain). Its antigen is as yet unknown. CDR1 is GTSNPN and CDR2 is SVGIG in the germline V gene (reference sequence). Trimming stripped 0 bases from V and 3 bases from J, with 8 bases between. This CDR3 spans 14 amino acids. Generated by immunoSEQ multiplex PCR, the TCRdb table keeps only in-frame clones and is missing some. The sample lists fewer than 6,000 clones, over 75% occurring once. The data derive from a study of immune evolution from preneoplasia to lung adenocarcinoma. Study findings and constraints: Later-stage lesions appeared to have more T cells, more diversity, less clonality. Top clone frequencies peaked in normal lung, apparently declining through invasive adenocarcinoma.

Patient tissue came from resections in Japan or China, 2014–2017. Each case's diagnosis was confirmed by two pathologists on H&E. The V and J genes are TRBV30 and TRBJ2-2; D is possibly TRBD1 (5 bases). The sample comprised FFPE normal lung tissue adjacent to the tumor. This TCR derives from a person between 50 and 70 years old with lung adenocarcinoma. The CDR3 coding sequence is TGTGCCTGGAGTGTAGACAGTTACACCGGGGAGCTGTTTTTT. It specifies CAWSVDSYTGELFF.